Listed here are 25 T cell receptor beta chains from one sample, sequenced in a study of blood T cell repertoires in COVID-19. TCRdb keeps only in-frame clones here, not all; method: immunoSEQ multiplex PCR. The repertoire holds tens of thousands of clones, 91% seen once, with 13% in the top ten. Sequencing was carried out using peripheral blood. The receptor source for this set is a human donor with active COVID-19. The donor label of this sample is uncertain.

By its share, this clone is medium-sized. The V call is TRBV6-2 or TRBV6-3, the J call TRBJ2-7; a possible D gene is TRBD2 (5 bases). CDR3 size: 13 residues. Deletions cut 2 bases from V and 9 bases from J, with 14 bases between. The V gene's germline CDR1 is MNHEY and CDR2 SVGEGT. CDR3 residues: CASSYRDTSGQYF. The DNA for the CDR3 is TGTGCCAGCAGTTACCGGGATACCTCTGGGCAGTACTTC.

J is TRBJ2-6 and V is TRBV28; 8 nucleotides agree with TRBD1. The V segment lost 5 bases and the J segment 1 base; nucleotides outside the gene matches: 10. This CDR3 is 18 amino acids long. CDR1 is MDHEN, CDR2 SYDVKM, per germline. The CDR3 region has the DNA TGTGCCAGCAGTGGGGGGACAGGTTCAGTTTCTGGGGCCAACGTCCTGACTTTC. Translated, it gives CASSGGTGSVSGANVLTF.

The J gene is TRBJ2-1, the V gene TRBV27, with a tentative D call TRBD2 (6 bases). Germline CDR1 and CDR2: MNHEY and SMNVEV (reference sequence). The CDR3 runs 17 residues. V dropped 5 bases and J dropped 8 bases, with 25 bases sitting between them. This CDR3 reads CASSPFSGAHGDDEQFF. CDR3 nucleotide sequence: TGTGCCAGCAGTCCCTTTAGCGGCGCGCATGGGGACGATGAGCAGTTCTTC.

The chain uses TRBV27 and TRBJ1-6; tentative D call: TRBD1 (5 bases). The CDR3 covers 15 residues. The germline V gene has CDR1 MNHEY and CDR2 SMNVEV (reference sequence). Trimming stripped 2 bases from V and 13 bases from J, with 18 bases between. The CDR3 loop is CASSLGAGPVRPLHF. For the CDR3, the DNA is TGTGCCAGCAGTTTAGGGGCAGGGCCGGTTCGGCCCCTCCACTTT.

This clone was detected only once. The J gene is TRBJ1-2, the V gene TRBV12-3 or TRBV12-4; possibly TRBD1 for D (6 bases). Trimming took off 5 bases at V and 6 bases at J, with 7 bases between the two ends. The CDR3 covers 11 residues. CDR3 in DNA: TGTGCCAGCAGTGCAGGGGATGGCTACACCTTC. This sequence encodes CASSAGDGYTF.

This chain joins TRBV6-4 and TRBJ2-2, with 9 positions matching TRBD1. The ends lost 1 base at V and 4 bases at J; junction bases unmatched: 4. The CDR3 totals 16 residues. Germline CDR1 MRHNA, CDR2 SNTAGT. This CDR3 is CASSDLGQGTTGELFF. DNA for the CDR3: TGTGCCAGCAGTGACTTGGGACAGGGCACCACCGGGGAGCTGTTTTTT.

The genes are TRBV4-2 and TRBJ2-7; tentatively, D is TRBD1 (5 bases). This CDR3 region has 15 residues. Trimming removed 0 bases at V and 2 bases at J, with 11 bases between. CDR1 and CDR2 from the germline V gene are LGHNA and YNFKEQ. CDR3 bases: TGTGCCAGCAGCCAAGATCTGGGGCCGCCCTACGAGCAGTACTTC. Its translation: CASSQDLGPPYEQYF.

J is TRBJ1-1 and V is TRBV10-3; TRBD1 is a possible D gene (6 bases). Trimming pared 0 bases from V and 1 base from J, leaving 9 bases between. This CDR3 has 15 amino acids. Germline V gives CDR1 ENHRY, CDR2 SYGVKD. The CDR3 loop reads CAISESDRENTEAFF. CDR3 coding DNA: TGTGCCATCAGTGAGTCGGACAGAGAGAACACTGAAGCTTTCTTT.

This clone was seen a single time. This chain uses TRBV5-1 with TRBJ1-1; weak D call: TRBD1 (6 bases). With 4 bases removed from V and 0 bases from J, the gap between germline ends came to 13 bases. This CDR3 spans 15 amino acids. Looked up from germline, CDR1 is SGHRS and CDR2 is YFSETQ. In nucleotides, the CDR3 is TGCGCCAGCAGCCCCCTGCAGGGGTTGAACACTGAAGCTTTCTTT. Protein: CASSPLQGLNTEAFF.

The chain recombines TRBV18 with TRBJ1-4; TRBD1 might be the D (5 bases). Germline CDR1 reads KGHSH; CDR2 reads LQKENI. CDR3 length: 14 amino acids. Trimming cost V 4 bases and J 3 bases, with 9 bases left between them. This CDR3 reads CASSQGSANEKLFF. Written as DNA, the CDR3 is TGTGCCAGCTCACAGGGGTCAGCTAATGAAAAACTGTTTTTT.

J is TRBJ2-7 and V is TRBV7-2; a weak D match, TRBD2 (6 bases). The V and J ends lost 5 bases and 4 bases respectively, with 15 bases between them. Germline V gene sequence: CDR1 SGHTA, CDR2 FQGNSA. The length of the CDR3 is 14 residues. The CDR3: CASSEEGNIYEQYF. The DNA of the CDR3 is TGTGCCAGCAGCGAGGAGGGGAACATTTACGAGCAGTACTTC.

For the CDR3, the DNA is TGCGCCAGCAGTACTAGGAGTTCAGATACGCAGTATTTT. Its translation: CASSTRSSDTQYF. The J gene is TRBJ2-3, the V gene TRBV10-1; weak D call: TRBD2 (5 bases). Germline loops: CDR1 WNHNN, CDR2 SYGVQD (reference sequence). CDR3 length: 13 residues. V lost 5 bases and J lost 4, with 10 bases in between.

This chain joins TRBV7-2 and TRBJ1-1, with a weak D call TRBD1 (5 bases). CDR1 and CDR2 (germline): SGHTA, FQGNSA. There are 13 residues in the CDR3. Trimming removed 1 base at V and 6 bases at J, with 9 bases between. The CDR3, as DNA: TGTGCCAGCAGCTTAGTTTGGGGGGCTGAAGCTTTCTTT. This translates into CASSLVWGAEAFF.

This clone was seen just once. V usage is TRBV24-1 and J usage is TRBJ2-1; 10 nucleotides align to TRBD2. Unmatched junction bases numbered 5, after V lost 0 bases and J lost 1 base. Germline V CDR1 and CDR2: KGHDR, SFDVKD. CDR3 size: 18 residues. The CDR3 region is CATSDLLAGAGSYNEQFF. As DNA, the CDR3 is TGTGCCACCAGTGATTTGCTAGCGGGAGCAGGGTCCTACAATGAGCAGTTCTTC.

The chain combines TRBV5-4 with TRBJ2-5; 8 positions agree with TRBD2. The CDR3 spans 15 residues. Trimming removed 3 bases from V and 5 bases from J; junction bases left unmatched: 9. CDR1 and CDR2 (germline): SGHNT, YYREEE (reference sequence). CDR3 DNA sequence: TGTGCCAGCAGCTCATCCCTCGGGGGGGCCGAGACCCAGTACTTC. Translation gives CASSSSLGGAETQYF.

The chain couples TRBV2 to TRBJ2-7; possibly TRBD2 for D (6 bases). The V end lost 8 bases, the J end lost 0 bases, and 14 bases lay between the germline ends. Germline CDR1 SNHLY, CDR2 FYNNEI. The CDR3 runs to 14 residues. The CDR3 region has the DNA TGTGCCAGCCTGGTAGTAGCGGACTCCTACGAGCAGTACTTC. Translation gives CASLVVADSYEQYF.

The V and J genes are TRBV19 and TRBJ1-5; D remains ambiguous. With 7 bases removed from V and 0 bases from J, the gap between germline ends came to 10 bases. The CDR3 covers 14 residues. Per the germline V gene, CDR1 is LNHDA and CDR2 is SQIVND (reference sequence). The CDR3: CASTVLNSNQPQHF. For the CDR3, the DNA is TGTGCCAGTACTGTGTTAAATAGCAATCAGCCCCAGCATTTT. Complete variable domain (other parts from reference TRBV19 and TRBJ1-5): DGGITQSPKYLFRKEGQNVTLSCEQNLNHDAMYWYRQDPGQGLRLIYYSQIVNDFQKGDIAEGYSVSREKKESFPLTVTSAQKNPTAFYLCASTVLNSNQPQHFGDGTRLSIL.

The chain recombines TRBV6-2 or TRBV6-3 with TRBJ2-7; TRBD1 might be the D (6 bases). Germline V CDR1 and CDR2: MNHEY, SVGEGT. V lost 4 bases, J lost 6 bases, and 13 bases lay in between. The CDR3 has 13 residues. The chain's CDR3 is CASSFPGAGEQYF. The CDR3 bases are TGTGCCAGCAGTTTTCCAGGGGCGGGCGAGCAGTACTTC.

V usage is TRBV5-1 and J usage is TRBJ2-4; D perhaps matches TRBD2 (5 bases). Trimming removed 1 base from V and 10 bases from J, with 15 bases in between. Germline CDR1 and CDR2: SGHRS and YFSETQ. This CDR3 comprises 14 residues. The CDR3 region is CASSLSERSAIQYF. Written as DNA, the CDR3 is TGCGCCAGCAGCTTGAGCGAGCGGAGCGCGATTCAGTACTTC.

The chain recombines TRBV2 with TRBJ2-6, with D maybe TRBD2 (6 bases). Germline V gives CDR1 SNHLY, CDR2 FYNNEI. Trimming stripped 8 bases from V and 0 bases from J, with 11 bases between. This CDR3 has 15 amino acids. The CDR3 coding sequence is TGTGCCAGCGGAGGAGGGACCTCTGGGGCCAACGTCCTGACTTTC. This translates into CASGGGTSGANVLTF. The full variable domain, completed using reference TRBV2 and TRBJ2-6, is EPEVTQTPSHQVTQMGQEVILRCVPISNHLYFYWYRQILGQKVEFLVSFYNNEISEKSEIFDDQFSVERPDGSNFTLKIRSTKLEDSAMYFCASGGGTSGANVLTFGAGSRLTVL.

V and J are TRBV3-1 (or the pseudogene TRBV3-2) and TRBJ2-2; 7 nucleotides align to TRBD2. Germline CDR1 LGHDT, CDR2 YNNKEL (reference sequence). The CDR3 totals 16 residues. Trimming removed 4 bases from V and 3 bases from J; junction bases left unmatched: 8. This CDR3 reads CASSPRENPHTGELFF. Written as DNA, the CDR3 is TGTGCCAGCAGCCCGCGGGAGAATCCCCACACCGGGGAGCTGTTTTTT.

This chain links TRBV5-1 with TRBJ2-2; TRBD1 aligns across 8 bases. Trimming took 4 bases from V and 6 from J; bases not matched to a gene: 8. Looked up from germline, CDR1 is SGHRS and CDR2 is YFSETQ. The CDR3 is 15 amino acids. CDR3 DNA sequence: TGCGCCAGCAGCAGATTGACAGGGGAGGCCGGGGAGCTGTTTTTT. Its protein is CASSRLTGEAGELFF.

The V gene is TRBV28, the J gene TRBJ2-5; 12 bases fit TRBD2. The CDR3 runs 16 residues. Trimming cost V 4 bases and J 5 bases; bases outside gene matches: 8. The germline V gene has CDR1 MDHEN and CDR2 SYDVKM. CDR3 bases: TGTGCCAGCAGTTCGACTAGCGGGAGTCTGGGGGAGACCCAGTACTTC. This codes for CASSSTSGSLGETQYF.

The V call is TRBV29-1, the J call TRBJ1-4; D not certain. The CDR3 is 12 residues long. Trimming took 4 bases from V and 2 from J, leaving 5 bases between them. Germline CDR1 and CDR2: SQVTM and ANQGSEA. This chain's CDR3 is CSVGPTNEKLFF. DNA for the CDR3: TGCAGCGTTGGGCCCACTAATGAAAAACTGTTTTTT.

The chain is built from TRBV28 and TRBJ1-1; D not resolved. The CDR3 is made up of 13 amino acids. CDR1 is MDHEN, CDR2 SYDVKM, per germline. Trimming shortened V by 7 bases and J by 2 bases, and 11 bases separated the two germline ends. CDR3 sequence reads: CASTSPPNTEAFF. The CDR3 nucleotides are TGTGCCAGCACCTCCCCCCCTAACACTGAAGCTTTCTTT.